This passage covers 24 T cell receptor beta chains from one sample sequenced in a study of blood T cells in healthy people across ages. The authors ran a second PCR of about 7 to 11 cycles using a sample-barcoded 5' primer and a J-beta primer mix. TCRdb analysed the 5' RACE reads with MiXCR anew, one entry per CDR3 protein. The sample holds roughly 1,100,000 distinct CDR3 sequences, under 30% seen once. The same data also went into a second study, on T cells of mothers and their children.

The sample taken for sequencing was blood. Every receptor here comes from a girl aged 2 to 10 in good health.

There are a few counts of this clonotype. The V gene is TRBV2, the J gene TRBJ1-1; D is unresolved. CDR1 and CDR2 from the germline V gene are SNHLY and FYNNEI. The CDR3 has 8 residues. The V and J ends lost 10 bases and 8 bases respectively, with 5 bases between them. The CDR3 DNA reads TGTGCCACCTACGAAGCTTTCTTT. It yields the protein CATYEAFF.

Only a few counts were recorded for this clonotype. This chain connects TRBV4-1 to TRBJ2-3; a weak D match, TRBD2 (5 bases). This CDR3 has 14 amino acids. Trimming left V 4 bases short and J 0 bases short, with 8 bases between. The germline gives CDR1 MGHRA, CDR2 YSYEKL. In nucleotides, the CDR3 is TGCGCCAGCAGCCCTGAGCGGAGCACAGATACGCAGTATTTT. This codes for CASSPERSTDTQYF.

This clonotype appeared a few times. The chain combines TRBV5-1 with TRBJ1-3, with 7 bases lining up with TRBD1. V was clipped by 0 bases and J by 1 base; unmatched bases: 4. Germline lookup yields CDR1 SGHRS and CDR2 YFSETQ. The CDR3 extends over 16 amino acids. The chain's CDR3 is CASSLEGQDSGNTIYF. The DNA for the CDR3 is TGCGCCAGCAGCTTGGAAGGACAGGATTCTGGAAACACCATATATTTT.

The V call is TRBV28, the J call TRBJ1-1; weak D call: TRBD1 (5 bases). V was cut by 3 bases and J by 6 bases, with 23 bases left in between. CDR1 and CDR2 from the germline V gene are MDHEN and SYDVKM. This CDR3 has 17 residues. The CDR3 region has the DNA TGTGCCAGCAGTTTGGGGGGATCGGGGGGAAAATGGGCTGAAGCTTTCTTT. Amino acids: CASSLGGSGGKWAEAFF.

The V and J genes are TRBV7-9 and TRBJ1-5, with D unclear. CDR1 and CDR2 from the germline V gene are SEHNR and FQNEAQ (reference sequence). The CDR3 consists of 15 residues. Between the trimmed V and J ends, which lost 3 bases and 3 bases, there was a span of 12 bases. The CDR3 DNA follows: TGTGCCAGCAGCTTGCACAGCGAGATCAATCAGCCCCAGCATTTT. It encodes CASSLHSEINQPQHF. The full variable domain, with the rest looked up from reference TRBV7-9 and TRBJ1-5, is DTGVSQNPRHKITKRGQNVTFRCDPISEHNRLYWYRQTLGQGPEFLTYFQNEAQLEKSRLLSDRFSAERPKGSFSTLEIQRTEQGDSAMYLCASSLHSEINQPQHFGDGTRLSIL.

This clonotype appeared once. The chain is built from TRBV6-5 and TRBJ1-1; D not resolved. V was pared by 7 bases and J by 5 bases, with 14 bases between. Per the germline V gene, CDR1 is MNHEY and CDR2 is SVGAGI. The CDR3 runs 13 residues. The CDR3 region has the DNA TGTGCCAGCAACCGCAAGGAAGGGACTGAAGCTTTCTTT. The encoded protein is CASNRKEGTEAFF.

The V gene is TRBV23-1, the J gene TRBJ2-5, with 10 bases matching TRBD1. TRBV23-1 qualifies as an ORF whose function is uncertain. Trimming took 2 bases from V and 0 from J; bases not matched to a gene: 6. CDR3 size: 17 residues. The DNA for the CDR3 is TGCGCCAGCAGTCAAAGAGGACAGGGGGGGTACCAAGAGACCCAGTACTTC. It is translated as CASSQRGQGGYQETQYF.

This rearrangement joins TRBV7-9 to TRBJ2-7; a weak D match, TRBD1 (6 bases). Germline V CDR1 and CDR2: SEHNR, FQNEAQ (reference sequence). This CDR3 spans 15 amino acids. The germline V and J ends were trimmed by 0 bases and 3 bases, with 12 bases remaining between them. In DNA, the CDR3 is TGTGCCAGCAGCTTAGCGGCAGGGGTCTACTACGAGCAGTACTTC. Translated: CASSLAAGVYYEQYF.

This clonotype was counted a few times. The V call is TRBV5-1, the J call TRBJ1-1; D gene uncertain. CDR1 and CDR2 (germline): SGHRS, YFSETQ. The CDR3 loop spans 13 amino acids. V lost 6 bases and J lost 5, with 14 bases in between. The CDR3 nucleotides read TGCGCCAGCACCGGCAACACAACTACTGAAGCTTTCTTT. Residues: CASTGNTTTEAFF.

This clonotype has a count of ten or more. This chain uses TRBV5-6 with TRBJ2-1, with 7 nucleotides matching TRBD1. The V and J ends lost 2 bases and 15 bases, in that order; junction bases with no gene match: 5. The CDR3 runs 11 residues. Germline CDR1 and CDR2: SGHDT and YYEEEE. In DNA form, the CDR3 reads TGTGCCAGCAGCTTCGGACAGGCTTGGTTCTTC. Its protein product is CASSFGQAWFF.

This clonotype was found a few times. The chain is built from TRBV14 and TRBJ2-3; 7 nucleotides match TRBD2. This CDR3 has 17 residues. J was trimmed by 3 bases and V by 0 bases; bases with no gene match: 9. The germline gives CDR1 SGHDN, CDR2 FVKESK. For the CDR3, the DNA is TGTGCCAGCAGCCAAGAGTCTTCGTGGGAGGGAACAGATACGCAGTATTTT. It codes for CASSQESSWEGTDTQYF.

This chain joins TRBV7-9 and TRBJ1-4; D possibly corresponds to TRBD1 (5 bases). With 5 bases removed from V and 4 bases from J, the gap between germline ends came to 14 bases. CDR3 length: 15 residues. Germline assignment: CDR1 SEHNR and CDR2 FQNEAQ (reference sequence). The CDR3 loop is CASSERQSYNEKLFF. The CDR3 bases are TGTGCCAGCAGCGAAAGACAGTCCTATAATGAAAAACTGTTTTTT.

The CDR3 DNA sequence: TGTGCCAGCAGTTACGCCCTGGAGACCCAGTACTTC. Translating gives CASSYALETQYF. The gene calls are TRBV6-6 and TRBJ2-5; D is unclear. Germline CDR1 reads MNHNY; CDR2 reads SVGAGI (reference sequence). The V gene lost 2 bases and the J gene lost 5 bases, with 6 bases spanning the gap. This CDR3 comprises 12 residues.

This chain joins TRBV20-1 and TRBJ2-2; the D call may be TRBD1 or TRBD2 (5 bases each). The CDR3 runs 16 residues. Per germline, CDR1 DFQATT and CDR2 SNEGSKA (reference sequence). With 0 bases removed from V and 0 bases from J, the gap between germline ends came to 11 bases. The CDR3 reads CSARDPGTPNTGELFF. In nucleotides, the CDR3 is TGCAGTGCTAGAGATCCCGGGACCCCGAACACCGGGGAGCTGTTTTTT.

This clonotype has more than one count but fewer than ten. The chain employs TRBV5-5 and TRBJ1-2; D unclear. V was pared by 5 bases and J by 1 base, with 15 bases between. Per germline, CDR1 SGHKS and CDR2 YYEKEE (reference sequence). This CDR3 region has 15 residues. The CDR3 here is CASSPTPGDNYGYTF. The CDR3 DNA sequence: TGTGCCAGCAGTCCTACACCCGGGGATAACTATGGCTACACCTTC.

V gene TRBV28 combines with J gene TRBJ1-2; D not resolved. The V end was cut by 3 bases, the J end by 2 bases, with 4 bases between. Germline loops: CDR1 MDHEN, CDR2 SYDVKM. The CDR3 length is 12 residues. This CDR3 reads CASSFQNYGYTF. The CDR3 region has the DNA TGTGCCAGCAGTTTCCAGAACTATGGCTACACCTTC.

This clonotype was detected only once. The V and J genes are TRBV29-1 and TRBJ2-1; D may be TRBD1 or TRBD2 (5 bases each). Near its end, the DNA agrees better with TRBJ2-7, so the J call may be wrong. There are 14 residues in the CDR3. Germline V gene lookup returns CDR1 SQVTM and CDR2 ANQGSEA. CDR3: CSVVRGADLYEQYF. CDR3 coding DNA: TGCAGCGTTGTGAGGGGAGCGGACCTCTACGAGCAGTACTTC.

In this sample, this clonotype turned up a few times. The J gene is TRBJ2-3, the V gene TRBV27; D might be TRBD1 (6 bases). Germline-derived CDR1 and CDR2 are MNHEY and SMNVEV (reference sequence). Trimming took off 5 bases at V and 1 base at J, with 16 bases between the two ends. This CDR3 is built from 16 residues. The CDR3 coding sequence is TGTGCCAGCAGTCCCTTCTCGGACAGCCGCACAGATACGCAGTATTTT. It is translated as CASSPFSDSRTDTQYF.

A few counts support this clonotype. This chain uses TRBV5-5 with TRBJ2-7; 8 bases map to TRBD1. CDR1 SGHKS and CDR2 YYEKEE come from the germline V gene (reference sequence). The CDR3 is 15 amino acids. V gave up 4 bases and J gave up 2 bases; unmatched junction bases: 8. CDR3 nucleotides: TGTGCCAGCAGCCCCCTGACAGGGGCTACCTACGAGCAGTACTTC. It yields the protein CASSPLTGATYEQYF. The full variable domain, in which reference TRBV5-5 and TRBJ2-7 provide the parts outside the CDR3, is DAGVTQSPTHLIKTRGQQVTLRCSPISGHKSVSWYQQVLGQGPQFIFQYYEKEERGRGNFPDRFSARQFPNYSSELNVNALLLGDSALYLCASSPLTGATYEQYFGPGTRLTVT.

In its sample, this clonotype was seen a few times. The chain combines TRBV4-1 with TRBJ2-5, with 10 bases identical to TRBD1. This CDR3 is built from 18 residues. V shed 4 bases and J 4 bases; nucleotides not matched to a gene: 15. Germline V gene sequence: CDR1 MGHRA, CDR2 YSYEKL. The CDR3 nucleotides are TGCGCCAGCAGCCTACAGCCGGGACAGGGGATCGCAGGAGAGACCCAGTACTTC. It codes for CASSLQPGQGIAGETQYF.

This rearrangement joins TRBV20-1 to TRBJ2-7; 7 nucleotides match TRBD1. There are 13 residues in the CDR3. V trimming: 1 base; J trimming: 5 bases; junction bases outside the gene matches: 5. Germline lookup yields CDR1 DFQATT and CDR2 SNEGSKA (reference sequence). CDR3 DNA sequence: TGCAGTGCTAGAGTTTCGGGGACAGACGAGCAGTACTTC. Translated: CSARVSGTDEQYF.

The sample holds a few counts of this clonotype. The rearrangement uses TRBV6-5 and TRBJ2-5; 8 positions match TRBD2. TRBJ2-1 matches the DNA end more closely, so the J call is doubtful. This CDR3 is built from 15 residues. Germline loops: CDR1 MNHEY, CDR2 SVGAGI. The CDR3 reads CASSYSSGANNEQFF. CDR3 DNA sequence: TGTGCCAGCAGTTACTCTAGCGGGGCTAACAATGAGCAGTTCTTC.

This chain joins TRBV2 and TRBJ2-1; no definite D call. The DNA end lines up better with TRBJ2-7; the J call may be wrong. This CDR3 region has 12 residues. Germline CDR1 is SNHLY and CDR2 is FYNNEI. CDR3 nucleotide sequence: TGTGCCAGCAGTCCTACGGACTACGAGCAGTACTTC. Translated, it gives CASSPTDYEQYF.

This chain connects TRBV29-1 to TRBJ2-5, with TRBD1 matching over 9 bases. This CDR3 comprises 12 residues. Germline assignment: CDR1 SQVTM and CDR2 ANQGSEA. CDR3 in amino acids: CSYDRGQETQYF. CDR3 nucleotides: TGCAGTTATGACAGGGGGCAAGAGACCCAGTACTTC.